This TCR beta chain was sequenced in a study of glioma-infiltrating T cells. The CDR3 covers 17 residues. The iRepertoire nested amplicon-rescue multiplex PCR amplified TCR alpha and beta CDR3s from RNA. One entry per CDR3 protein, called by TCRdb with MiXCR from the multiplex PCR reads. The data contain approximately 120,000 distinct CDR3 sequences, roughly 23% of them singletons. On this clonotype: One junction end disagrees with the germline gene, perhaps due to a read error.

V gene TRBV12-3 or TRBV12-4 combines with J gene TRBJ2-5; 9 bases agree with TRBD1. The receptor was isolated from a human donor with low-grade glioma or glioblastoma, undergoing nonglioma brain surgery, or in good health (not recorded which). The specimen sequenced was glioma tissue, nonneoplastic brain tissue, or PBMCs (not recorded which). CDR3 coding DNA: TGTGCCAGCAGCCGGCCTCAGTGGGACAGGGCTTGGGAGATCCAGTACTTC. This translates into CASSRPQWDRAWEIQYF.